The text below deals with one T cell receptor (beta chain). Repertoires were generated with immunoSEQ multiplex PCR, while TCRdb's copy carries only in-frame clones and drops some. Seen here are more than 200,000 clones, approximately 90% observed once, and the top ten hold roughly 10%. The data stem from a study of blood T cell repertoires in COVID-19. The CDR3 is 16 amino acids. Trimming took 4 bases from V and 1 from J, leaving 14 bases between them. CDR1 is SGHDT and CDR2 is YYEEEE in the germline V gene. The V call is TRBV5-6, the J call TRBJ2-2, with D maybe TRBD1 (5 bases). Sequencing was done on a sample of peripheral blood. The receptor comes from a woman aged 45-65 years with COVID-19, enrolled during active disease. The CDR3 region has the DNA TGTGCCAGCAGCCTCTGGGTCGGACAGAACACCGGGGAGCTGTTTTTT. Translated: CASSLWVGQNTGELFF.